This is a list of T cell receptor beta chains from one sample in a study of blood T cell repertoires in COVID-19. Libraries were prepared by immunoSEQ multiplex PCR; TCRdb keeps only in-frame clonotypes and omits some of them. This table has about 280,000 clones, under 90% appearing once. The sample consisted of peripheral blood. The receptors derive from a woman in her fifties or sixties who had recovered from COVID-19. CDR3s include the opening cysteine and the closing phenylalanine or tryptophan. A D gene is named only where the DNA matches it firmly. Rows may omit the clone size; those that give it use once, few, many or a size class.

cdr3_length,clone_size,v_call,j_call,d_call,cdr3_nt,cdr3_aa
16,-,TRBV6-5,TRBJ1-5,TRBD1,TGTGCCAGCAGTTACCGAGCGACAGGGAGGAATCAGCCCCAGCATTTT,CASSYRATGRNQPQHF
14,once,TRBV6-5,TRBJ1-2,TRBD1,TGTGCCAGCAGTTTGTCCGGGACAGGGAATGGCTACACCTTC,CASSLSGTGNGYTF
15,-,TRBV18,TRBJ2-1,-,TGTGCCAGCTCACCAGAGTCTAGCGCCTACAATGAGCAGTTCTTC,CASSPESSAYNEQFF
13,-,TRBV10-3,TRBJ2-5,-,TGTGCCATCACTTCAGGGTCCGGGGAGACCCAGTACTTC,CAITSGSGETQYF
15,-,TRBV11-2,TRBJ2-1,TRBD1,TGTGCCAGCAGCTTAGAGACAGGGAACTACAATGAGCAGTTCTTC,CASSLETGNYNEQFF
13,-,TRBV9,TRBJ2-5,TRBD1,TGTGCCAGCAGCGTCGACAGGGGAGAGACCCAGTACTTC,CASSVDRGETQYF
13,-,TRBV6-5,TRBJ2-3,-,TGTGCCAGCAGTTTGACAAGCACAGATACGCAGTATTTT,CASSLTSTDTQYF
16,-,TRBV11-2,TRBJ2-2,TRBD2,TGTGCCAGCAGCCTAAACCTAGCGGGGGTTACCGGGGAGCTGTTTTTT,CASSLNLAGVTGELFF
16,-,TRBV15,TRBJ2-5,TRBD1,TGTGCAACCTCACCTCGAAACAGGGGGCGTTGGGAGACCCAGTACTTC,CATSPRNRGRWETQYF
15,-,TRBV7-9,TRBJ1-1,-,TGTGCCAGCAGCTTCCCAGGCATGCAGGTCACTGAAGCTTTCTTT,CASSFPGMQVTEAFF
15,-,TRBV7-3,TRBJ2-2,-,TGTGCCAGCAGCTTAGGTGTGGCTGGTACCGGGGAGCTGTTTTTT,CASSLGVAGTGELFF
16,once,TRBV19,TRBJ1-1,-,TGTGCCAGTAGTAGTTGGGACATTTCTATGAACACTGAAGCTTTCTTT,CASSSWDISMNTEAFF
15,few,TRBV28,TRBJ2-1,TRBD2,TGTGCCAGCAGTTTAGTAGCGGGAGGAGGGAATGAGCAGTTCTTC,CASSLVAGGGNEQFF
14,-,TRBV7-9,TRBJ2-7,-,TGTGCCAGCAGCACTCCTGGACTACCTTACGAGCAGTACTTC,CASSTPGLPYEQYF
13,-,TRBV24-1,TRBJ1-2,TRBD1,TGTGCCACCAGCCCGACAGGGCTAGGTGGCTACACCTTC,CATSPTGLGGYTF
13,few,TRBV6-2/TRBV6-3,TRBJ2-5,-,TGTGCCAGCAGTTACTCGAGACTAGAGACCCAGTACTTC,CASSYSRLETQYF
17,-,TRBV14,TRBJ2-4,TRBD2,TGTGCCAGCAGCCAAGTTACTAGCGGGGTTTCCAAAAACATTCAGTACTTC,CASSQVTSGVSKNIQYF
13,-,TRBV24-1,TRBJ2-3,-,TGTGCCACCAGTGATTTGGTAGCGGATACGCAGTATTTT,CATSDLVADTQYF
15,once,TRBV10-2,TRBJ2-1,TRBD2,TGCGCCAGCAGTGTACAGCGGGGGGGGCTCAATGAGCAGTTCTTC,CASSVQRGGLNEQFF
14,-,TRBV28,TRBJ2-7,TRBD1,TGTGCCAGCAGGGTAGGACAGGGGGCGCGAGAGCAGTACTTC,CASRVGQGAREQYF
14,-,TRBV2,TRBJ2-7,TRBD1,TGTGCCAGCAGTACAGGACAGGGGAGGTACGAGCAGTACTTC,CASSTGQGRYEQYF
16,-,TRBV5-1,TRBJ2-7,TRBD2,TGCGCCAGCAGCTTGGCCGGTGGCGGGAGACTCCGTGAGCAGTACTTC,CASSLAGGGRLREQYF
12,-,TRBV6-5,TRBJ1-2,-,TGTGCCAGCAGGGGGAGGGGATATGGCTACACCTTC,CASRGRGYGYTF
14,-,TRBV7-2,TRBJ2-7,TRBD1,TGTGCCAGCAGTCGCGACAGGGGGATTTACGAGCAGTACTTC,CASSRDRGIYEQYF
15,-,TRBV7-9,TRBJ2-7,-,TGTGCCAGCAGCGGTCGGATTGCGGCAATCTACGAGCAGTACTTC,CASSGRIAAIYEQYF
14,-,TRBV2,TRBJ1-1,TRBD1,TGTGCCAGCAGTGGACAGACAGGGCGAACTGAAGCTTTCTTT,CASSGQTGRTEAFF
15,-,TRBV5-4,TRBJ1-6,-,TGTGCCAGCAGCTTAGAGCTCTCCTATAATTCACCCCTCCACTTT,CASSLELSYNSPLHF
16,once,TRBV7-3,TRBJ2-6,-,TGTGCCAGCAGCTTACAGAGACAGGCTGGGGCCAACGTCCTGACTTTC,CASSLQRQAGANVLTF
17,few,TRBV19,TRBJ1-5,-,TGTGCCAGTACCCCAAGGGGCACCCCATATAGCAATCAGCCCCAGCATTTT,CASTPRGTPYSNQPQHF
14,-,TRBV5-1,TRBJ1-1,-,TGCGCCAGCAGCCTCGCGACGGGGAACACTGAAGCTTTCTTT,CASSLATGNTEAFF
16,-,TRBV28,TRBJ2-7,TRBD2,TGTGCCAGCAGTTTATTACTAGCGGGAGTCTTCTACGAGCAGTACTTC,CASSLLLAGVFYEQYF